A selection of T cell receptor beta chains follows, all from one sample in a study of T cell responses to AZD1222 COVID-19 vaccine. Sequencing used immunoSEQ multiplex PCR; TCRdb keeps in-frame clones, though not all of them. In the table there are roughly 200,000 clones, roughly 88% of which are singletons. The material sequenced was peripheral blood, taken on day 0 of AZD1222 vaccination. The receptors here all came from an adult in good health. Both conserved end residues are part of each CDR3. A D gene is named only where the DNA matches it firmly. Expanded clones are given a class, and other clones once, few, many or no size at all.

clone_size j_call d_call cdr3_length v_call cdr3_nt cdr3_aa
- TRBJ2-2 TRBD2 17 TRBV30 TGTGCCTGGAGTGTGTTTAGCGGGGGGGTTTACACCGGGGAGCTGTTTTTT CAWSVFSGGVYTGELFF
- TRBJ1-2 - 13 TRBV28 TGTGCCAGCACCCTGGTGGGGATCTATGGCTACACCTTC CASTLVGIYGYTF
- TRBJ1-3 - 18 TRBV6-6 TGTGCCAGCAGTCCACCTCGGGGACGGCTGAGCTCTGGAAACACCATATATTTT CASSPPRGRLSSGNTIYF
- TRBJ1-2 - 16 TRBV6-2/TRBV6-3 TGTGCCAGCAGTACCTATTTGACAGGAGCTAACTATGGCTACACCTTC CASSTYLTGANYGYTF
- TRBJ1-2 - 13 TRBV5-4 TGTGCCAGCAGCGGTAGAGGGGACTATGGCTACACCTTC CASSGRGDYGYTF
once TRBJ1-6 TRBD1 16 TRBV7-9 TGTGCCAGCAGCCACCACCCGGGACAGGGAAATTCACCCCTCCACTTT CASSHHPGQGNSPLHF
few TRBJ1-1 - 13 TRBV7-2 TGTGCCAGCAGCTCCCAGAGCCGCACTGAAGCTTTCTTT CASSSQSRTEAFF
- TRBJ2-7 - 14 TRBV5-1 TGCGCCAGCAGCCTCGGGACACAAGTCTACGAGCAGTACTTC CASSLGTQVYEQYF
- TRBJ2-1 TRBD2 16 TRBV7-8 TGTGCCAGCAGCGCACGCCGGGCTAGCGGGGGAGGGGAGCAGTTCTTC CASSARRASGGGEQFF
- TRBJ1-2 - 12 TRBV12-3/TRBV12-4 TGTGCCAGCAAATACGGGGTGGATGGCTACACCTTC CASKYGVDGYTF
- TRBJ1-1 - 17 TRBV14 TGTGCCAGCCGTACCGGGACGGCCTCGAGGCTGAACACTGAAGCTTTCTTT CASRTGTASRLNTEAFF
- TRBJ1-2 - 13 TRBV12-3/TRBV12-4 TGTGCCAGCAGTTTTAGGACGGACCTAGGCTACACCTTC CASSFRTDLGYTF
- TRBJ1-2 TRBD1 14 TRBV7-6 TGTGCCAGCAGCCCGAGGACAGGGAACTATGGCTACACCTTC CASSPRTGNYGYTF
once TRBJ1-2 TRBD1 12 TRBV29-1 TGCAGCGTTGGACAGGGTAACTATGGCTACACCTTC CSVGQGNYGYTF
- TRBJ2-5 TRBD1 13 TRBV18 TGTGCCAGCTCACGGACAGGGTTGGAGACCCAGTACTTC CASSRTGLETQYF
- TRBJ2-2 - 14 TRBV5-1 TGCGCCAGCAGCCCGGACGTCCCTACCGGGGAGCTGTTTTTT CASSPDVPTGELFF